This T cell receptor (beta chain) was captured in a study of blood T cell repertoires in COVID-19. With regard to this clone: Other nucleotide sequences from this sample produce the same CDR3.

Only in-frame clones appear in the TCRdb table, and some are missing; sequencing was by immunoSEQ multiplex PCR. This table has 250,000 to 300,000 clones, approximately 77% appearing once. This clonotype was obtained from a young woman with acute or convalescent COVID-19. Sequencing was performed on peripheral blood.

The CDR3 loop reads CASRETGNTEAFF. The CDR3 nucleotides are TGTGCCAGCAGGGAGACAGGGAACACTGAAGCTTTCTTT. The V gene is TRBV2, the J gene TRBJ1-1; D possibly corresponds to TRBD1 (6 bases). This CDR3 has 13 amino acids. V was pared by 6 bases and J by 1 base, with 9 bases between. Germline values: CDR1 SNHLY, CDR2 FYNNEI.